One and the same sample provided the 29 T cell receptor beta chains below, sequenced in a study of control samples from healthy donors and cancer patients. TCRdb's copy holds only in-frame clones and misses some; the assay was immunoSEQ multiplex PCR. Seen here are tens of thousands of clones, approximately 92% observed once, and the top ten hold 0.8%. The sequenced sample was PBMCs. The receptors derive from a man aged 25 to 40 with colorectal cancer.

Worth noting for this clone: No conserved phenylalanine or tryptophan ends this CDR3, so it is likely a read error. The chain has TRBV4-2 and TRBJ1-2, with unresolved D. This CDR3 spans 16 amino acids. V shed 3 bases and J shed 2 bases, with 16 bases lying between them. The germline gives CDR1 LGHNA, CDR2 YNFKEQ. Here the CDR3 reads CASSQAASTENYGYTL. The CDR3 region has the DNA TGTGCCAGCAGCCAGGCTGCATCGACGGAGAACTATGGCTACACCCTC.

The V and J genes are TRBV27 and TRBJ2-7; 7 nucleotides match TRBD2. With V trimmed by 4 bases and J by 2 bases, 5 bases remained unmatched. Germline values: CDR1 MNHEY, CDR2 SMNVEV (reference sequence). CDR3 size: 14 residues. This chain's CDR3 is CASSSGTTTYEQYF. The CDR3 nucleotides are TGTGCCAGCAGTTCCGGGACTACCACCTACGAGCAGTACTTC.

The rearrangement joins TRBV7-9 to TRBJ2-7; D is perhaps TRBD1 (6 bases). Per the germline V gene, CDR1 is SEHNR and CDR2 is FQNEAQ (reference sequence). The CDR3 is 12 residues long. The V gene lost 2 bases and the J gene lost 4 bases, with 6 bases spanning the gap. CDR3 amino acids: CASSLTGYEQYV. The DNA of the CDR3 is TGTGCCAGCAGCTTAACAGGGTACGAGCAGTACGTC.

The gene calls are TRBV5-8 and TRBJ2-1; D is undetermined. This CDR3 has 14 residues. Trimming took off 0 bases at V and 6 bases at J, with 10 bases between the two ends. Germline V gene lookup returns CDR1 SGHTS and CDR2 YDEGEE. The CDR3: CASSLVVGSNEQFF. The CDR3 DNA sequence: TGTGCCAGCAGCTTGGTGGTAGGTTCCAATGAGCAGTTCTTC.

The chain uses TRBV7-9 and TRBJ2-1, with D tentatively TRBD2 (6 bases). From germline, CDR1 is SEHNR and CDR2 FQNEAQ (reference sequence). This CDR3 contains 14 residues. V gave up 6 bases and J gave up 4 bases, with 13 bases separating them. The CDR3 nucleotides read TGTGCCAGCAGGGCGGGAAACCTTTACAATGAGCAGTTCTTC. This codes for CASRAGNLYNEQFF.

This clone was seen a single time. V is TRBV19 and J is TRBJ1-5; D possibly corresponds to TRBD1 (5 bases). Germline V gives CDR1 LNHDA, CDR2 SQIVND (reference sequence). Trimming took 4 bases from V and 1 from J, leaving 14 bases between them. The CDR3 loop spans 16 amino acids. The CDR3 here is CASSTGTFRSNQPQHF. The CDR3, as DNA: TGTGCCAGTAGTACCGGGACTTTCCGCAGCAATCAGCCCCAGCATTTT.

The rearrangement links TRBV11-2 to TRBJ2-7; perhaps TRBD1 as D (5 bases). The V gene lost 5 bases and the J gene lost 1 base, with 12 bases spanning the gap. Germline-derived CDR1 and CDR2 are SGHAT and FQNNGV. The CDR3 is 14 amino acids. The CDR3 loop is CASSPTRESYEQYF. The CDR3 region has the DNA TGTGCCAGCAGCCCCACCAGGGAATCCTACGAGCAGTACTTC.

This CDR3 reads CASSIWRDSNQPQHF. The CDR3 DNA is TGTGCCAGTAGTATATGGAGGGACAGCAATCAGCCCCAGCATTTT. The chain recombines TRBV19 with TRBJ1-5; possibly TRBD1 for D (5 bases). The CDR3 loop spans 15 amino acids. The germline CDR1 and CDR2 sequences are LNHDA and SQIVND (reference sequence). The germline V and J ends were trimmed by 2 bases and 1 base, with 9 bases remaining between them. The variable domain in full, with the rest retrieved from reference TRBV19 and TRBJ1-5, is DGGITQSPKYLFRKEGQNVTLSCEQNLNHDAMYWYRQDPGQGLRLIYYSQIVNDFQKGDIAEGYSVSREKKESFPLTVTSAQKNPTAFYLCASSIWRDSNQPQHFGDGTRLSIL.

Comments on this clone: Other DNA sequences in this sample translate to the same CDR3. CDR3: CAWSFQGQPQHF. CDR3 nucleotide sequence: TGTGCCTGGAGTTTTCAGGGTCAGCCCCAGCATTTT. The J gene is TRBJ1-5, the V gene TRBV30; D perhaps matches TRBD1 (5 bases). This CDR3 has 12 amino acids. Germline CDR1 reads GTSNPN; CDR2 reads SVGIG (reference sequence). The V end lost 2 bases, the J end lost 6 bases, and 8 bases lay between the germline ends.

This chain uses TRBV5-1 with TRBJ2-2, with D hard to call. The V end was cut by 0 bases, the J end by 6 bases, with 12 bases between. Per the germline V gene, CDR1 is SGHRS and CDR2 is YFSETQ. The CDR3 loop spans 15 amino acids. The CDR3 spells CASSLATGSAGELFF. In DNA form, the CDR3 reads TGCGCCAGCAGCTTGGCCACCGGGTCGGCCGGGGAGCTGTTTTTT.

The V gene is TRBV6-5, the J gene TRBJ1-1; possibly TRBD1 for D (5 bases). The V gene lost 6 bases and the J gene lost 4 bases, with 18 bases spanning the gap. CDR1 and CDR2 (germline): MNHEY, SVGAGI. The CDR3 length is 15 residues. The CDR3 DNA is TGTGCCAGCAGCTCTCGAAGTGGGGGGGTCACTGAAGCTTTCTTT. Encoded protein: CASSSRSGGVTEAFF.

The chain combines TRBV19 with TRBJ2-1; 7 bases line up with TRBD1. Trimming removed 4 bases from V and 0 bases from J; junction bases left unmatched: 6. Germline V gene data show CDR1 as LNHDA and CDR2 as SQIVND (reference sequence). The CDR3 consists of 16 residues. DNA for the CDR3: TGTGCCAGTAGTAAGGGACAGCCGAGCTCCTACAATGAGCAGTTCTTC. Its protein is CASSKGQPSSYNEQFF.

This clone was detected once. The chain combines TRBV18 with TRBJ2-3; no clear D. V lost 2 bases, J lost 1 base, and 13 bases lay in between. Germline lookup yields CDR1 KGHSH and CDR2 LQKENI. The CDR3 contains 16 residues. The CDR3 loop reads CASSPDPLWGTDTQYF. The CDR3 DNA reads TGTGCCAGCTCACCAGATCCGTTGTGGGGCACAGATACGCAGTATTTT. Filled out from reference TRBV18 and TRBJ2-3, the complete variable domain reads NAGVMQNPRHLVRRRGQEARLRCSPMKGHSHVYWYRQLPEEGLKFMVYLQKENIIDESGMPKERFSAEFPKEGPSILRIQQVVRGDSAAYFCASSPDPLWGTDTQYFGPGTRLTVL.

The chain couples TRBV10-1 to TRBJ2-7, with D maybe TRBD2 (6 bases). V dropped 0 bases and J dropped 6 bases, with 9 bases sitting between them. The CDR3 length is 13 residues. Germline CDR1 reads WNHNN; CDR2 reads SYGVQD (reference sequence). CDR3 region: CASSESGGAEQYF. DNA of the CDR3: TGCGCCAGCAGTGAGTCGGGCGGGGCCGAGCAGTACTTC.

The chain is built from TRBV25-1 and TRBJ1-1, with D maybe TRBD1 (5 bases). V was trimmed by 5 bases and J by 5 bases, leaving 12 bases between them. Germline CDR1 MGHDK, CDR2 SYGVNS. The CDR3 contains 13 residues. CDR3 in amino acids: CASSPQGRTEAFF. In nucleotides, the CDR3 is TGTGCCAGCAGTCCCCAGGGAAGGACTGAAGCTTTCTTT.

A word on this clone: Its ends do not fully match the called genes, so a read error is possible. The chain employs TRBV19 and TRBJ1-6; 9 nucleotides align to TRBD1. CDR3 length equals 19 residues. CDR1 is LNHDA, CDR2 SQIVND, per germline (reference sequence). CDR3 protein: CASSPTGTGTLRYNLPLHF. CDR3 sequence (DNA): TGTGCCAGCAGTCCCACCGGGACAGGGACCCTACGCTATAATTTACCCCTCCACTTT. Full variable domain (outside the CDR3, taken from reference TRBV19 and TRBJ1-6): DGGITQSPKYLFRKEGQNVTLSCEQNLNHDAMYWYRQDPGQGLRLIYYSQIVNDFQKGDIAEGYSVSREKKESFPLTVTSAQKNPTAFYLCASSPTGTGTLRYNLPLHFGNGTRLTVT.

This chain connects TRBV9 to TRBJ1-2; 10 bases map to TRBD1. Germline trimming cut 2 bases from V and 8 bases from J; bases unmatched to any gene: 9. Per the germline V gene, CDR1 is SGDLS and CDR2 is YYNGEE. This CDR3 has 15 residues. CDR3 residues: CASSVDAGTGEGYTF. DNA of the CDR3: TGTGCCAGCAGCGTGGATGCCGGGACAGGGGAAGGCTACACCTTC.

This clone was picked up a small number of times. The V call is TRBV6-2 or TRBV6-3, the J call TRBJ2-2, with 8 bases lining up with TRBD1. Germline V lookup: CDR1 MNHEY, CDR2 SVGEGT. Germline trimming cut 6 bases from V and 3 bases from J; bases unmatched to any gene: 6. This CDR3 spans 15 amino acids. The CDR3 DNA reads TGTGCCAGCAGCCCGGGACAGGTTGACACCGGGGAGCTGTTTTTT. Its translation: CASSPGQVDTGELFF.

The J gene is TRBJ2-3, the V gene TRBV19; TRBD2 matches at 8 bases. CDR3 length: 14 amino acids. The germline gives CDR1 LNHDA, CDR2 SQIVND (reference sequence). The trim removed 8 bases at V and 1 base at J, leaving 5 bases unmatched. DNA of the CDR3: TGTGCCAGTCAAGGGACTAGACGCACAGATACGCAGTATTTT. Translated, it gives CASQGTRRTDTQYF.

V is TRBV19 and J is TRBJ1-1; unclear D gene. Germline assignment: CDR1 LNHDA and CDR2 SQIVND (reference sequence). Trimming took 0 bases from V and 5 from J, leaving 7 bases between them. This CDR3 comprises 13 residues. The CDR3 sequence is CASSIEGLTEAFF. The CDR3 bases are TGTGCCAGTAGTATAGAAGGGTTAACTGAAGCTTTCTTT.

The chain is built from TRBV6-5 and TRBJ1-2, with no clear D. This CDR3 is 13 amino acids long. The germline V and J ends were trimmed by 2 bases and 2 bases, with 6 bases remaining between them. The V gene's germline CDR1 is MNHEY and CDR2 SVGAGI. CDR3 in DNA: TGTGCCAGCAGTTACCAGGCGAACTATGGCTACACCTTC. It encodes CASSYQANYGYTF.

This chain uses TRBV10-1 with TRBJ2-2; 12 nucleotides align to TRBD1. The V segment lost 0 bases and the J segment 7 bases; nucleotides outside the gene matches: 3. From germline, CDR1 is WNHNN and CDR2 SYGVQD (reference sequence). The CDR3 consists of 16 residues. The CDR3 here is CASSESGQGAIGELFF. CDR3 bases: TGCGCCAGCAGTGAGTCGGGACAGGGGGCGATCGGGGAGCTGTTTTTT.

The gene calls are TRBV19 and TRBJ2-3; the D gene is possibly TRBD2 (5 bases). The length of the CDR3 is 13 residues. From germline, CDR1 is LNHDA and CDR2 SQIVND (reference sequence). Trimming removed 10 bases at V and 4 bases at J, with 15 bases between. CDR3 in amino acids: CATVGRGADTQYF. The DNA for the CDR3 is TGTGCCACGGTAGGGAGAGGAGCAGATACGCAGTATTTT.

The chain couples TRBV5-1 to TRBJ1-2; possibly TRBD1 for D (5 bases). Between the trimmed V and J ends, which lost 5 bases and 2 bases, there was a span of 10 bases. CDR3 length equals 13 residues. Germline V gives CDR1 SGHRS, CDR2 YFSETQ. The CDR3 sequence: CASSRGENYGYTF. The CDR3 nucleotides read TGCGCCAGCAGTCGAGGGGAGAACTATGGCTACACCTTC.

V is TRBV9 and J is TRBJ2-2; perhaps D is TRBD1 or TRBD2 (6 bases each). CDR1 and CDR2 (germline): SGDLS, YYNGEE. The germline V and J ends were trimmed by 1 base and 7 bases, with 17 bases remaining between them. This CDR3 comprises 16 residues. The DNA for the CDR3 is TGTGCCAGCAGCGTAAACCGGGGGCCTCCCTACGGGGAGCTGTTTTTT. This translates into CASSVNRGPPYGELFF. Using reference TRBV9 and TRBJ2-2 for the parts outside the CDR3, the full variable domain is DSGVTQTPKHLITATGQRVTLRCSPRSGDLSVYWYQQSLDQGLQFLIQYYNGEERAKGNILERFSAQQFPDLHSELNLSSLELGDSALYFCASSVNRGPPYGELFFGEGSRLTVL.

The J gene is TRBJ2-7, the V gene TRBV9, with TRBD2 identical over 7 bases. V gave up 4 bases and J gave up 3 bases; unmatched junction bases: 7. CDR3 length equals 14 residues. Germline V gene sequence: CDR1 SGDLS, CDR2 YYNGEE. CDR3 sequence: CASSPSGGFYEQYF. The CDR3 nucleotides read TGTGCCAGCAGCCCATCGGGGGGTTTCTACGAGCAGTACTTC.

On this clone itself: A read error may produce the germline difference seen at one junction end. The V call is TRBV4-1, the J call TRBJ2-5; no clear D. Germline V gives CDR1 MGHRA, CDR2 YSYEKL. The CDR3 runs 17 residues. CDR3 residues: CASRQDSSWAEQETQYF. CDR3 coding DNA: TGCGCCAGCAGACAAGATTCGTCATGGGCAGAACAAGAGACCCAGTACTTC.

V is TRBV4-3 and J is TRBJ1-2; TRBD1 is a possible D gene (5 bases). CDR1 LGHNA and CDR2 YSLEER come from the germline V gene. Trimming pared 1 base from V and 4 bases from J, leaving 16 bases between. This CDR3 is built from 16 residues. CDR3 region: CASSQGLGAAGYGYTF. CDR3 bases: TGCGCCAGCAGCCAAGGTTTAGGGGCAGCTGGCTATGGCTACACCTTC.

The CDR3 region is CASRPLGRNTGELFF. The CDR3, as DNA: TGTGCCAGCAGACCGCTGGGCAGGAACACCGGGGAGCTGTTTTTT. V usage is TRBV7-6 and J usage is TRBJ2-2; D gene ambiguous. V gave up 6 bases and J gave up 1 base, with 12 bases separating them. Germline V gives CDR1 SGHVS, CDR2 FNYEAQ. This CDR3 has 15 residues.